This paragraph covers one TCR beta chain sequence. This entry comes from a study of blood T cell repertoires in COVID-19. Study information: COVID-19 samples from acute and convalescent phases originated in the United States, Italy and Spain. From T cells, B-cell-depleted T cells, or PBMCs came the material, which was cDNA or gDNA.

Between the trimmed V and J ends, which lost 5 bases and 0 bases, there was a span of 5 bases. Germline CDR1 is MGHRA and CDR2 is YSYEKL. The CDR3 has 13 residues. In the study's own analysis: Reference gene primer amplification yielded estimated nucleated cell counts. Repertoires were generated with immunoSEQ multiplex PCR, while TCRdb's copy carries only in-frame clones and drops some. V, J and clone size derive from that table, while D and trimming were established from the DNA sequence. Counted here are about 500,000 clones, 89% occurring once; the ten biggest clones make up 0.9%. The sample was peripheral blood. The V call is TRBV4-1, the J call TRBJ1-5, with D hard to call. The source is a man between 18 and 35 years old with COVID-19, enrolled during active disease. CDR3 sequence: CASSFNSNQPQHF. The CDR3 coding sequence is TGCGCCAGCAGCTTTAATAGCAATCAGCCCCAGCATTTT.